A selection of T cell receptor beta chains follows, all from one sample in a study of blood T cell repertoires in COVID-19. Generated by immunoSEQ multiplex PCR, the TCRdb table keeps only in-frame clones and is missing some. The data hold some 89,000 clones, with roughly nine tenths observed a single time. Sequencing used peripheral blood. These receptors all stem from a man in his 60s with acute or convalescent COVID-19. Both conserved end residues are part of each CDR3. The order of the fields is J gene, D gene, V gene, clone size, CDR3 DNA, CDR3 protein. D genes are given only for firm matches. Some rows mark clone size as missing; the rest say once, few, many or name a class of expanded clone.

J gene: TRBJ2-1; D gene: -; V gene: TRBV4-1; clone size: -; CDR3 DNA: TGCGCCAGCAGCCAAGGGGCCAGGCAGTACAATGAGCAGTTCTTC; CDR3 protein: CASSQGARQYNEQFF
J gene: TRBJ1-3; D gene: TRBD1; V gene: TRBV7-2; clone size: -; CDR3 DNA: TGTGCCAGCAGCCTGGACAGGGCTGGAAACACCATATATTTT; CDR3 protein: CASSLDRAGNTIYF
J gene: TRBJ1-5; D gene: -; V gene: TRBV6-6; clone size: -; CDR3 DNA: TGTGCCAGCAGTTACACACAAATAAGTCAGCCCCAGCATTTT; CDR3 protein: CASSYTQISQPQHF
J gene: TRBJ1-2; D gene: -; V gene: TRBV12-3/TRBV12-4; clone size: -; CDR3 DNA: TGTGCCAGCAGTTTTCAGATCTTTGGCTACACCTTC; CDR3 protein: CASSFQIFGYTF
J gene: TRBJ2-5; D gene: TRBD1; V gene: TRBV10-3; clone size: -; CDR3 DNA: TGTGCCACCGCCCCGGACAGGGAAAAGACCCAGTACTTC; CDR3 protein: CATAPDREKTQYF
J gene: TRBJ1-2; D gene: TRBD1; V gene: TRBV14; clone size: many; CDR3 DNA: TGTGCCAGCAGCCCGGATGGGACAGGTCAAATTGGCTATGGCTACACCTTC; CDR3 protein: CASSPDGTGQIGYGYTF
J gene: TRBJ1-1; D gene: TRBD1; V gene: TRBV5-1; clone size: -; CDR3 DNA: TGCGCCAGCAGCTTACAGGGGGGCGATGTTACTGAAGCTTTCTTT; CDR3 protein: CASSLQGGDVTEAFF
J gene: TRBJ2-3; D gene: -; V gene: TRBV18; clone size: -; CDR3 DNA: TGTGCCAGCTCACTAACCCGACAGATTAGCACAGATACGCAGTATTTT; CDR3 protein: CASSLTRQISTDTQYF
J gene: TRBJ2-2; D gene: TRBD1; V gene: TRBV4-1; clone size: -; CDR3 DNA: TGCGCCAGCAGCCAAGCCGACAGGGAAACCGGGGAGCTGTTTTTT; CDR3 protein: CASSQADRETGELFF
J gene: TRBJ2-2; D gene: TRBD2; V gene: TRBV15; clone size: -; CDR3 DNA: TGTGCCACTCTCCCCAGCGGGGGGCACACCGGGGAGCTGTTTTTT; CDR3 protein: CATLPSGGHTGELFF
J gene: TRBJ1-5; D gene: TRBD1; V gene: TRBV2; clone size: -; CDR3 DNA: TGTGCCAGCAGTAGTCAGGGGGTTAGCAATCAGCCCCAGCATTTT; CDR3 protein: CASSSQGVSNQPQHF
J gene: TRBJ1-2; D gene: -; V gene: TRBV28; clone size: -; CDR3 DNA: TGTGCCAGCAGTTTACAGGGCCGAACTTCGGGTGGCTACACCTTC; CDR3 protein: CASSLQGRTSGGYTF
J gene: TRBJ1-4; D gene: -; V gene: TRBV5-4; clone size: once; CDR3 DNA: TGTGCCAGCAGCTTGGGCAAGGGACAAGTTGAAAAACTGTTTTTT; CDR3 protein: CASSLGKGQVEKLFF
J gene: TRBJ2-3; D gene: TRBD2; V gene: TRBV20-1; clone size: few; CDR3 DNA: TGCAGTGCTAGTCAGCGGGGTGGCACAGATACGCAGTATTTT; CDR3 protein: CSASQRGGTDTQYF
J gene: TRBJ1-1; D gene: -; V gene: TRBV12-3/TRBV12-4; clone size: -; CDR3 DNA: TGTGCCAGCAGTTTCCACGACGGGTCTGAAGCTTTCTTT; CDR3 protein: CASSFHDGSEAFF
J gene: TRBJ1-2; D gene: -; V gene: TRBV18; clone size: -; CDR3 DNA: TGTGCCAGCTCACCCGACTTTCAGGGGACCCCTAACTATGGCTACACCTTC; CDR3 protein: CASSPDFQGTPNYGYTF
J gene: TRBJ1-3; D gene: -; V gene: TRBV5-4; clone size: many; CDR3 DNA: TGTGCCAGCAGCTTGGGTGGACAGCCCTCTGGAAACACCATATATTTT; CDR3 protein: CASSLGGQPSGNTIYF
J gene: TRBJ1-3; D gene: -; V gene: TRBV30; clone size: -; CDR3 DNA: TGTGCCTCTGCGGGCCAGGCAGGAAACACCATATATTTT; CDR3 protein: CASAGQAGNTIYF
J gene: TRBJ1-2; D gene: -; V gene: TRBV10-3; clone size: -; CDR3 DNA: TGTGCCATCAGTGGGATCCAGGGCAGTCCTTTATATGGCTACACCTTC; CDR3 protein: CAISGIQGSPLYGYTF
J gene: TRBJ2-7; D gene: TRBD2; V gene: TRBV12-3/TRBV12-4; clone size: -; CDR3 DNA: TGTGCCAGCAGTTTGGCTAGCGGGGGGCTCCCGTACTTC; CDR3 protein: CASSLASGGLPYF
J gene: TRBJ1-4; D gene: -; V gene: TRBV7-9; clone size: -; CDR3 DNA: TGTGCCAGCAGCTTCGTCGCAACTAATGAAAAACTGTTTTTT; CDR3 protein: CASSFVATNEKLFF
J gene: TRBJ1-1; D gene: -; V gene: TRBV9; clone size: -; CDR3 DNA: TGTGCCAGCGCAAGGGAGGCTGAAGCTTTCTTT; CDR3 protein: CASAREAEAFF
J gene: TRBJ1-6; D gene: -; V gene: TRBV27; clone size: -; CDR3 DNA: TGTGCCAGCAGTCAAGACAGGAATTCACCCCTCCACTTT; CDR3 protein: CASSQDRNSPLHF
J gene: TRBJ2-3; D gene: TRBD2; V gene: TRBV6-5; clone size: -; CDR3 DNA: TGTGCCAGCAGTCCTAGCGGGGGGCGCTTTACGCAGTATTTT; CDR3 protein: CASSPSGGRFTQYF
J gene: TRBJ1-2; D gene: -; V gene: TRBV25-1; clone size: -; CDR3 DNA: TGTGCCAGCAGTGATCCGGGAACAAACTATGGCTACACCTTC; CDR3 protein: CASSDPGTNYGYTF
J gene: TRBJ1-1; D gene: TRBD1; V gene: TRBV10-1; clone size: -; CDR3 DNA: TGCGCCAGCAGTAAAGACAGGGGATCATTCGACACTGAAGCTTTCTTT; CDR3 protein: CASSKDRGSFDTEAFF
J gene: TRBJ2-1; D gene: TRBD2; V gene: TRBV3-1/TRBV3-2; clone size: -; CDR3 DNA: TGTGCCAGCAGCCAAGCTCTCCAAAGTCTAGCGGGGGGGCCAAAGCCCAATGAGCAGTTCTTC; CDR3 protein: CASSQALQSLAGGPKPNEQFF
J gene: TRBJ1-1; D gene: -; V gene: TRBV12-5; clone size: -; CDR3 DNA: TGTGCTAGTGGTTTTGGACAGAACACTGAAGCTTTCTTT; CDR3 protein: CASGFGQNTEAFF
J gene: TRBJ1-6; D gene: TRBD1; V gene: TRBV5-1; clone size: few; CDR3 DNA: TGCGCCAGCAGCTCGGACGGGCAGGGGGCGGGTTCACCCCTCCACTTT; CDR3 protein: CASSSDGQGAGSPLHF
J gene: TRBJ1-4; D gene: -; V gene: TRBV5-1; clone size: -; CDR3 DNA: TGCGCCAGCAGCTTGATGGCGGATGAAAAACTGTTTTTT; CDR3 protein: CASSLMADEKLFF
J gene: TRBJ2-2; D gene: TRBD2; V gene: TRBV10-3; clone size: -; CDR3 DNA: TGTGCCATCAGTGGTTCGACTAGCGGGGGGAGAGCCGGGGAGCTGTTTTTT; CDR3 protein: CAISGSTSGGRAGELFF
J gene: TRBJ1-2; D gene: TRBD1; V gene: TRBV5-4; clone size: -; CDR3 DNA: TGTGCCAGCAGCGGCCGGGACAGGGGGCGTGATGGCTACACCTTC; CDR3 protein: CASSGRDRGRDGYTF
J gene: TRBJ2-3; D gene: -; V gene: TRBV27; clone size: -; CDR3 DNA: TGTGCCAGCAGTAGTGCGGGATGGTTAGATACGCAGTATTTT; CDR3 protein: CASSSAGWLDTQYF
J gene: TRBJ2-7; D gene: TRBD1; V gene: TRBV6-5; clone size: -; CDR3 DNA: TGTGCCAGCAAGGGCCGCAGGGGGCCGCCAGGTGAGCAGTACTTC; CDR3 protein: CASKGRRGPPGEQYF
J gene: TRBJ1-5; D gene: TRBD1; V gene: TRBV2; clone size: -; CDR3 DNA: TGTGCCAGCGGGGGACAGGGAAATAGCAATCAGCCCCAGCATTTT; CDR3 protein: CASGGQGNSNQPQHF
J gene: TRBJ1-1; D gene: -; V gene: TRBV7-2; clone size: -; CDR3 DNA: TGTGCCAGCAGCTTAGCAGGGCAGGGTGAGACTGAAGCTTTCTTT; CDR3 protein: CASSLAGQGETEAFF